This TCR beta chain came from a study of T cell responses to AZD1222 COVID-19 vaccine. Per germline, CDR1 LGHNA and CDR2 YNFKEQ. Trimming stripped 1 base from V and 3 bases from J, with 16 bases between. This CDR3 is 16 amino acids long. Here immunoSEQ multiplex PCR was the method, and the copy in TCRdb shows in-frame clones only, minus some. The sample has about 160,000 clones; about 90% are singletons. Study outcomes and limitations: Donors in the cohort were predominantly white British and more often female, and clonal diversity was possibly underestimated.

Turning to this clone: Its antigen remains unknown.

The specimen was peripheral blood, collected on day 0 of MenACWY control vaccination. This TCR was sampled from an adult in good health. The chain links TRBV4-2 to TRBJ2-7, with D possibly being TRBD2 (6 bases). The CDR3 sequence is CASSQVVRPEGYEQYF. The CDR3 nucleotides are TGTGCCAGCAGCCAAGTCGTTCGCCCGGAGGGCTACGAGCAGTACTTC.